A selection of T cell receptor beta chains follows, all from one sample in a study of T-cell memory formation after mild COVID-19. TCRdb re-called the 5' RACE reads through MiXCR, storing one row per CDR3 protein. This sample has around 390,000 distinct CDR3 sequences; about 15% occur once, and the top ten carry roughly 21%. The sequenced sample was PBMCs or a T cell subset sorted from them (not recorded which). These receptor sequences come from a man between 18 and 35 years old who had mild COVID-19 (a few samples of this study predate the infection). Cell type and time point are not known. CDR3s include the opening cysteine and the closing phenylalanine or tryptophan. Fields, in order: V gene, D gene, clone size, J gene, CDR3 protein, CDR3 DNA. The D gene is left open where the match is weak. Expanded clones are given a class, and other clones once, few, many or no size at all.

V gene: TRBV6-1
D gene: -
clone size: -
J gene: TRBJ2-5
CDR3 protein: CASSETFRETQYF
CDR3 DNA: TGTGCCAGCAGTGAAACGTTTCGAGAGACCCAGTACTTC

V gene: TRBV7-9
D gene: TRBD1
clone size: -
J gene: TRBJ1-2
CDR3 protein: CASSLQGVTYGYTF
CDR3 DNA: TGTGCCAGCAGTTTACAGGGGGTAACCTATGGCTACACCTTC

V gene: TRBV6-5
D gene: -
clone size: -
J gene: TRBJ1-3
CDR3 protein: CASSTSGGNTIYF
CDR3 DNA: TGTGCCAGCAGTACATCGGGTGGAAACACCATATATTTT

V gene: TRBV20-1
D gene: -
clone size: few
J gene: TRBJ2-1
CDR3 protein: CSASGPFF
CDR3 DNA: TGCAGTGCTAGTGGGCCGTTCTTC

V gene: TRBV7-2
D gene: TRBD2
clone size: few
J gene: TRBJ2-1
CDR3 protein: CASSLSGGAGNEQFF
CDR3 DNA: TGTGCCAGCAGCTTAAGCGGGGGGGCCGGGAATGAGCAGTTCTTC

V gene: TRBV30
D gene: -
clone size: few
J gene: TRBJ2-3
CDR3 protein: CAWSRLGGPSTDTQYF
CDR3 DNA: TGTGCCTGGAGTAGATTGGGGGGGCCTAGCACAGATACGCAGTATTTT

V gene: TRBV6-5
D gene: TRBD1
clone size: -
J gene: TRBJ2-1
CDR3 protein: CASSGTEGWDEQFF
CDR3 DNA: TGTGCCAGCAGTGGGACAGAGGGCTGGGATGAGCAGTTCTTC

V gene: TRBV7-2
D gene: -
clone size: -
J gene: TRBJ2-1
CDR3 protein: CASSPQWGDSYNEQLF
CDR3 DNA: TGTGCCAGCAGCCCCCAGTGGGGGGACTCCTACAATGAGCAGTTATTC

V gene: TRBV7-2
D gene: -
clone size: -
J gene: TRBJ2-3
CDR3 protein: CASSQGVNFRADTQYF
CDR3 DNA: TGTGCCAGCAGCCAGGGAGTTAACTTTCGGGCAGATACGCAGTATTTT

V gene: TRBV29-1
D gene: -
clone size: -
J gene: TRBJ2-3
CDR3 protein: CSVARLDTDTQYF
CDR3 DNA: TGCAGCGTTGCAAGACTGGATACAGATACGCAGTATTTT

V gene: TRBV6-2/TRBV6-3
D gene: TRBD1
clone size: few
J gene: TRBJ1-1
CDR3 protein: CASRTQGAEAFF
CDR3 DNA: TGTGCCAGCAGGACACAGGGGGCCGAAGCTTTCTTT

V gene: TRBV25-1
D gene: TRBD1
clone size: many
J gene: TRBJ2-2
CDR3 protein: CASSDRGHTGELFF
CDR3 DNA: TGTGCCAGCAGTGACAGGGGGCACACCGGGGAGCTGTTTTTT

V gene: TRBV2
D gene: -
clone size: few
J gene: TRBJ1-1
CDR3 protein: CASGQAGMNTEAFF
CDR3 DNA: TGTGCCAGCGGGCAGGCGGGGATGAACACTGAAGCTTTCTTT

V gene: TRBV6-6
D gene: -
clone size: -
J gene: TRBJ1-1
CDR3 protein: CASSQLGGPANTEAFF
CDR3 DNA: TGTGCCAGCAGTCAACTCGGGGGGCCCGCGAACACTGAAGCTTTCTTT

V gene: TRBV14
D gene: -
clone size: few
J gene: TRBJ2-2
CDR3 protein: CASSQVGGGRTGELFF
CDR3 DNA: TGTGCCAGCAGCCAAGTCGGTGGGGGCCGGACCGGGGAGCTGTTTTTT

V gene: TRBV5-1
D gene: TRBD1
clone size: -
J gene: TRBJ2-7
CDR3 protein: CASSLTHRGSYEQYF
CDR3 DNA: TGCGCCAGCAGCTTGACTCACAGGGGATCCTACGAGCAGTACTTC

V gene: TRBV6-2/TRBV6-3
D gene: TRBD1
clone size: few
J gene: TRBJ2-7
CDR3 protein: CASSELGQDGWAYF
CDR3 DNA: TGTGCCAGCAGTGAATTAGGACAGGATGGCTGGGCCTACTTC

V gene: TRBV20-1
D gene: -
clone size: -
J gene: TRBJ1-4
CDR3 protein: CSARPIRAIANEKLFF
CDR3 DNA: TGCAGTGCTAGACCCATTCGGGCAATCGCTAATGAAAAACTGTTTTTT

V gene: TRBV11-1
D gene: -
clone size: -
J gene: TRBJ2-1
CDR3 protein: CASSPAQGAEQFF
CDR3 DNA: TGTGCCAGCAGCCCGGCCCAGGGAGCTGAGCAGTTCTTC

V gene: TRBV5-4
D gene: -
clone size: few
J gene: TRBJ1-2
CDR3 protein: CASYVGARNYGYTF
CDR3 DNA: TGTGCCAGCTACGTAGGCGCTCGCAACTATGGCTACACCTTC

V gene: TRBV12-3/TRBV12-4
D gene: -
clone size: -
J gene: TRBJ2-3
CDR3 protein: CASSPPAGSTDTQYF
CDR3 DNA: TGTGCCAGCAGCCCCCCCGCAGGGAGCACAGATACGCAGTATTTT

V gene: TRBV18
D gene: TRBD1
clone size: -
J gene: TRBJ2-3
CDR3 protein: CASSYRDRGIDTQYF
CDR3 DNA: TGTGCCAGCTCATACCGGGACAGGGGCATAGATACGCAGTATTTT

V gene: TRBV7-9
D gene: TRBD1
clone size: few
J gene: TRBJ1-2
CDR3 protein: CAMAGGVGYTF
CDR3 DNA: TGTGCAATGGCAGGGGGTGTTGGCTACACCTTC

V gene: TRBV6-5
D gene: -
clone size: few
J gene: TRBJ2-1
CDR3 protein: CASSQGFNEQFF
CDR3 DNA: TGTGCCAGCAGTCAGGGGTTTAATGAGCAGTTCTTC

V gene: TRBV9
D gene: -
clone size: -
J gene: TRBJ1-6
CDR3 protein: CASSVAPDYNSPLHF
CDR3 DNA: TGTGCCAGCAGCGTAGCCCCGGATTATAATTCACCCCTCCACTTT

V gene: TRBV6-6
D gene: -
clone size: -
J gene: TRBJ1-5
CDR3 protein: CASVLHVNQPQHF
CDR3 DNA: TGTGCCAGCGTCCTGCACGTCAATCAGCCCCAGCATTTT

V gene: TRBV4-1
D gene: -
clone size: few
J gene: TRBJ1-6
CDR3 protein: CASSHSGGSPLHF
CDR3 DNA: TGCGCCAGCAGCCACAGCGGGGGTTCACCCCTCCACTTT

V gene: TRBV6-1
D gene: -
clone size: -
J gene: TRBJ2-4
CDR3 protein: CASSDYVGTPDLAKNIQYF
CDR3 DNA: TGTGCCAGCAGTGATTATGTTGGTACGCCGGATCTAGCCAAAAACATTCAGTACTTC

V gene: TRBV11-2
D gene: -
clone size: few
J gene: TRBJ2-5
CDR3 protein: CASSRGARETQYF
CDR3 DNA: TGTGCCAGCAGCCGAGGGGCTAGGGAGACCCAGTACTTC

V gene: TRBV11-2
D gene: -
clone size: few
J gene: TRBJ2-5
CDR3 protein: CASTDQAGSIETQYF
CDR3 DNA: TGTGCCAGCACCGACCAGGCAGGGAGTATTGAGACCCAGTACTTC

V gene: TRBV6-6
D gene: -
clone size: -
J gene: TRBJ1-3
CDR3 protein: CASNPGGSGNTIYF
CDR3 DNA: TGTGCCAGCAACCCGGGGGGCTCTGGAAACACCATATATTTT

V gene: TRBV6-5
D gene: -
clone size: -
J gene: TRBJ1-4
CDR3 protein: CASSYSWSNEKLFF
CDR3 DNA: TGTGCCAGCAGTTACTCCTGGTCTAATGAAAAACTGTTTTTT

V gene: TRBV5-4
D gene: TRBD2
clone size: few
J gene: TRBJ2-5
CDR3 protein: CASSWSGGAGETQYF
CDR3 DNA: TGTGCCAGCAGCTGGAGCGGGGGGGCAGGGGAGACCCAGTACTTC

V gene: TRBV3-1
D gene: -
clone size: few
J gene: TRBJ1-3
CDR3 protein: CASSHGGGGSGNTIYF
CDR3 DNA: TGTGCCAGCAGCCACGGAGGAGGGGGTTCTGGAAACACCATATATTTT

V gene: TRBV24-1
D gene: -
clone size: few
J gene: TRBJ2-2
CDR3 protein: CATSDLTNTGELFF
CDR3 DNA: TGTGCCACCAGTGATTTGACGAACACCGGGGAGCTGTTTTTT

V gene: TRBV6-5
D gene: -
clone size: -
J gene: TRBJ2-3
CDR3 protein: CASSYSKNRVHTQYF
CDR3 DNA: TGTGCCAGCAGTTACTCGAAGAACAGGGTCCATACGCAGTATTTT

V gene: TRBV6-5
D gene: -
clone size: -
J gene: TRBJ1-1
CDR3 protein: CASSYSTGTTEAFF
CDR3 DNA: TGTGCCAGCAGTTACTCGACCGGGACCACTGAAGCTTTCTTT

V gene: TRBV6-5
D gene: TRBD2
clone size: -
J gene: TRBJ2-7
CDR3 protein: CASSTGLAGNEQYF
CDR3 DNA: TGTGCCAGCAGTACGGGACTAGCGGGGAACGAGCAGTACTTC

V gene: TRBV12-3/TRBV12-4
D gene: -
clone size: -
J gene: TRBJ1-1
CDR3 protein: CASGNTVGTEAFF
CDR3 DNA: TGTGCCAGCGGAAACACGGTCGGCACTGAAGCTTTCTTT

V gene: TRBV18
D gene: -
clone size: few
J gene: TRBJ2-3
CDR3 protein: CASSPPVQDTQYF
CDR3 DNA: TGTGCCAGCTCACCACCGGTCCAAGATACGCAGTATTTT

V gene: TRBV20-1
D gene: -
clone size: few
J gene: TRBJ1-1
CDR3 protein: CSARGSPWGTEAFF
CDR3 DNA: TGCAGTGCTAGGGGCAGTCCATGGGGCACTGAAGCTTTCTTT